This T cell receptor beta chain was profiled in a study of cytomegalovirus exposure and HLA in healthy donors. PCR primers comprised 60 Vbeta and 13 Jbeta primers. In the original workflow: It was a later analysis that counted approximately 81 million unique TCR beta chains, of which around 11 million were shared. Clones were read by immunoSEQ multiplex PCR, and TCRdb kept only the in-frame ones, dropping some. That table is the source of V, J and clone size, and D and trimming were worked out from the DNA. Of some 130,000 clones listed, about 79% are singletons. Whole-study findings and limits: TCR beta V segments were, for the most part, productive about 90% or about 30% of the time in an earlier analysis. Association of 15,000 to 20,000 TCR beta sequences with HLA alleles was found at 0.05 false discovery rate in a later analysis.

About this clone itself: Its specificity is not known.

The CDR3 is made up of 15 amino acids. The V and J ends lost 3 bases and 8 bases, in that order; junction bases with no gene match: 6. Germline V CDR1 and CDR2: KGHSH, LQKENI. Sequenced input: PBMCs. The genes are TRBV18 and TRBJ1-5, with TRBD1 matching 11 bases. The sequence came from a man aged 18 to 35 in good health and CMV-seronegative. The CDR3 loop reads CASSPRTGGLEPQHF. The DNA for the CDR3 is TGTGCCAGCTCACCTAGGACAGGGGGCTTGGAGCCCCAGCATTTT.